This record covers a single T cell receptor beta chain. Other nucleotide sequences from this sample produce the same CDR3. This sample is drawn from a study of shared clonotypes between healthy human individuals. The CDR3 runs to 15 residues. V was shortened by 2 bases and J by 4 bases, with 12 bases between the two germline ends. Per the germline V gene, CDR1 is MGHRA and CDR2 is YSYEKL. Generated by immunoSEQ multiplex PCR, the TCRdb table keeps only in-frame clones and is missing some. The sample records some 2.4 million clones, 90% to 95% being singletons. The sequence derives from a man aged 18 to 30 in good health. Some clones in this sample may be carry-over from other donors' samples. The chain joins TRBV4-1 to TRBJ2-1; TRBD2 is a possible D gene (6 bases). What was sequenced was naive CD4+ T cells from PBMCs. Stated subset: CD45RA+ positively selected. As DNA, the CDR3 is TGCGCCAGCAGCCAATTGGGACTGGCGTACAATGAGCAGTTCTTC. Encoded protein: CASSQLGLAYNEQFF.